This T cell receptor (beta chain) was recovered during a study of blood T cell repertoires in COVID-19 (dated by TCRdb to 2018 to 2020). About the investigation overall: Collaborator samples came from the United States, Italy and Spain and covered acute and convalescent phases of COVID-19. The repertoires were made available in a free public database intended to serve as a resource for research on the immune response to SARS-CoV-2. Samples were obtained from the ongoing ImmuneRACE study (first 160 participants) and from 950 to 1,500 subjects provided by 6 global collaborators. The material from the prospective study consisted of cDNA or gDNA derived from T cells, B-cell-depleted T cells, or PBMCs. Deeply sampled blood TCRbeta repertoires from subjects exposed to, actively infected with, or recovered from COVID-19 were included in the dataset. Where HLA class I and class II types were available, the types were taken from metadata supplied by the sample provider, not from assay-based typing. A de-identified subject ID, COVID-19 status, age in years and sex were almost always included in the sample metadata.

TCRbeta CDR3 regions were amplified from genomic DNA by means of the immunoSEQ Assay, a bias-controlled multiplex PCR. Concerning the study's data processing: Nucleated cell counts per sample were estimated from amplification of reference gene primers within the assay. Sequence reads were collapsed and filtered to measure the absolute abundance of every unique TCRbeta CDR3 rearrangement. For each sample, productive Simpson clonality was calculated by taking the square root of Simpson's diversity index across productive rearrangements. The source is immuneACCESS, and TCRdb retained only in-frame sequences with V and J called. Part of the clones is not carried over; for the studies checked, unresolved V genes explain less than half of this, and the remainder is unexplained. V and J calls and clone size follow that table, whereas D and trimming were derived from the DNA. The sample profile shows over 100,000 clones; 84% of them were found once. Roughly 3.9% of the sample goes to the ten largest clones.

Via the germline V gene (reference sequence), CDR1 is LNHDA and CDR2 SQIVND. The CDR3, cysteine through phenylalanine, is 20 amino acids long. The DNA shown is the 60-base CDR3, in frame from base 1. The germline ends are 27 bases apart after V is trimmed by 1 base and J by 6 bases. Participants in the prospective study were aged roughly 18 to 100 years, lived in about two dozen United States geographic areas, and enrolled through a virtual design. In the prospective study, cohorts were assigned on the basis of participant-reported clinical history obtained from a screening survey and a study questionnaire. ImmuneRACE Cohort 3 recovered participants were defined by two consecutive negative NP/OP PCR tests, healthcare professional clearance, or symptom resolution. In the prospective study, mobile phlebotomists collected whole blood, serum and a nasopharyngeal or oropharyngeal swab from each participant. Additional blood draws and questionnaires over an approximately 2-month period could optionally be provided by prospective study participants. Prospective study blood samples were shipped either frozen or at room temperature before DNA extraction.

The paper as a whole reports these results and caveats: Clinical and demographic metadata were provided uncurated, with the amount varying by source and participant.

About this clone itself: Its recognized antigen is unknown. One base away there is no much larger clone; base qualities are not given.

Sequenced material: PBMCs or T cells enriched from blood (not recorded which). This TCR was recovered from a woman younger than 45 who had recovered from COVID-19. This chain is built from TRBV19 and TRBJ2-2, and possibly TRBD1, on 8 matching bases. The sequence in DNA is TGTGCCAGTAGTATAGGGCGCCCGGGCCAGGGGGCGGGGGTCGCCGGGGAGCTGTTTTTT. Translation gives CASSIGRPGQGAGVAGELFF.